This T cell receptor (beta chain) is from a study of blood T cell repertoires in COVID-19. Study-wide background: The origin of the acute and convalescent COVID-19 samples was the United States, Italy and Spain.

Between the trimmed V and J ends, which lost 2 bases and 0 bases, there was a span of 8 bases. The CDR3 is 15 amino acids. CDR1 is MDHEN, CDR2 SYDVKM, per germline. Sequencing was performed with immunoSEQ multiplex PCR; in TCRdb, only in-frame clones are kept and a portion is missing. This sample has more than 200,000 clones; 80% to 90% occur once, and the top ten carry more than 1.5%. In assigning cohorts, the study relied on participant-reported clinical history. Recovery meant two consecutive negative NP/OP PCR tests, professional clearance, or resolved symptoms. The sample consisted of PBMCs or T cells enriched from blood (not recorded which). The clonotype comes from a man aged 40-50 years who had recovered from COVID-19. This rearrangement joins TRBV28 to TRBJ1-5; tentatively, D is TRBD1 (5 bases). The DNA for the CDR3 is TGTGCCAGCAGTTTACGGGGGTATAGCAATCAGCCCCAGCATTTT. Amino acids: CASSLRGYSNQPQHF.